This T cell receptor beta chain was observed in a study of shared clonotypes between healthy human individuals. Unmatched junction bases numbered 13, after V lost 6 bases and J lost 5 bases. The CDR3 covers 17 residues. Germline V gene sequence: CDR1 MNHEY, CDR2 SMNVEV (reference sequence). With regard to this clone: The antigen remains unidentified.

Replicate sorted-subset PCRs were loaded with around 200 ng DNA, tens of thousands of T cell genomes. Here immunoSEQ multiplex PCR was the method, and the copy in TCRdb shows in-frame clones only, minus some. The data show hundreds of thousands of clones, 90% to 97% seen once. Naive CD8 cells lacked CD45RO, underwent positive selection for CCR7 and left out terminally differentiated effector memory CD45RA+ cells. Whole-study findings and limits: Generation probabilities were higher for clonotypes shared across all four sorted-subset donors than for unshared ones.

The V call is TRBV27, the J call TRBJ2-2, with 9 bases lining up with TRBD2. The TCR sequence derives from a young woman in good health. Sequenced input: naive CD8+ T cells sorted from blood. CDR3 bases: TGTGCCAGCAGCGGGGTAGCGGGAGCAGGGCAGACCGGGGAGCTGTTTTTT. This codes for CASSGVAGAGQTGELFF.